Presented here are 13 T cell receptor beta chains from one specimen sequenced in a study of T cell repertoires in ileal Crohn's disease. Libraries were prepared by immunoSEQ multiplex PCR; TCRdb keeps only in-frame clonotypes and omits some of them. Among roughly 62,000 clones listed, about 88% were seen once. Time point specified: neoterminal ileum biopsy at postoperative endoscopy, about 6 months after surgery. The sequenced material came from ileal tissue. These receptors were taken from an adult with Crohn's disease.

There are a few counts of this clone. This chain links TRBV28 with TRBJ1-2; D gene uncertain. Looked up from germline, CDR1 is MDHEN and CDR2 is SYDVKM. This CDR3 comprises 14 residues. The germline V and J ends were trimmed by 5 bases and 4 bases, with 14 bases remaining between them. CDR3 in amino acids: CASSIPGIPYGYTF. The CDR3 nucleotides read TGTGCCAGCAGTATCCCCGGGATACCCTATGGCTACACCTTC.

CDR3 region: CASSSFYNEQFF. Here the CDR3 DNA reads TGTGCCAGCAGTTCGTTTTACAATGAGCAGTTCTTC. V and J are TRBV27 and TRBJ2-1; no clear D gene. Trimming removed 4 bases at V and 4 bases at J, with 5 bases between. The CDR3 extends over 12 amino acids. Germline loops: CDR1 MNHEY, CDR2 SMNVEV (reference sequence).

This clone has just one count. This chain joins TRBV18 and TRBJ2-3; TRBD2 agrees at 8 bases. With V trimmed by 2 bases and J by 6 bases, 7 bases remained unmatched. Germline CDR1 reads KGHSH; CDR2 reads LQKENI. This CDR3 is 15 amino acids long. CDR3 DNA sequence: TGTGCCAGCTCACCAGGCGGGGGGCTTACCGATACGCAGTATTTT. It specifies CASSPGGGLTDTQYF.

The genes are TRBV30 and TRBJ1-1; D might be TRBD1 (5 bases). Germline CDR1 GTSNPN, CDR2 SVGIG (reference sequence). This CDR3 is 13 amino acids long. The V end was cut by 0 bases, the J end by 4 bases, with 9 bases between. CDR3 sequence (DNA): TGTGCCTGGAGTGTCGGCAGGGTCACTGAAGCTTTCTTT. Residues: CAWSVGRVTEAFF.

The chain recombines TRBV30 with TRBJ1-5, with unresolved D. CDR1 is GTSNPN and CDR2 is SVGIG in the germline V gene (reference sequence). V dropped 1 base and J dropped 4 bases, with 8 bases sitting between them. The CDR3 has 13 amino acids. The CDR3 here is CAWSEARNQPQHF. CDR3 sequence (DNA): TGTGCCTGGAGTGAGGCTAGGAATCAGCCCCAGCATTTT.

The chain links TRBV2 to TRBJ1-1, with 8 bases matching TRBD1. Per the germline V gene, CDR1 is SNHLY and CDR2 is FYNNEI. Trimming took 7 bases from V and 0 from J; bases not matched to a gene: 4. CDR3 size: 14 residues. CDR3 nucleotide sequence: TGTGCCAGCATTAAGGACAGGGTGAACACTGAAGCTTTCTTT. As protein: CASIKDRVNTEAFF.

The chain combines TRBV28 with TRBJ1-1, with 8 bases matching TRBD1. J was trimmed by 3 bases and V by 6 bases; bases with no gene match: 6. The CDR3 sequence is 14 residues long. Germline-derived CDR1 and CDR2 are MDHEN and SYDVKM. CDR3 nucleotide sequence: TGTGCCAGCAGGAAGACAGGGGTTCACACTGAAGCTTTCTTT. It is translated as CASRKTGVHTEAFF.

The V and J genes are TRBV29-1 and TRBJ2-1; 9 nucleotides agree with TRBD2. Germline lookup yields CDR1 SQVTM and CDR2 ANQGSEA. V gave up 7 bases and J gave up 2 bases; unmatched junction bases: 9. This CDR3 is 15 amino acids long. CDR3 in amino acids: CSALPVAGAYNEQFF. In DNA form, the CDR3 reads TGCAGCGCGCTCCCCGTAGCGGGAGCCTACAATGAGCAGTTCTTC.

The chain joins TRBV7-6 to TRBJ1-1; D not certain. Trimming removed 5 bases at V and 2 bases at J, with 12 bases between. CDR3 length: 14 residues. The germline CDR1 and CDR2 sequences are SGHVS and FNYEAQ. The CDR3 reads CASSPGTPNTEAFF. In nucleotides, the CDR3 is TGTGCCAGCAGCCCGGGAACTCCCAACACTGAAGCTTTCTTT.

The chain joins TRBV10-3 to TRBJ1-4; possible D gene TRBD1, 5 bases. The CDR3 extends over 15 amino acids. Per the germline V gene, CDR1 is ENHRY and CDR2 is SYGVKD. V was trimmed by 0 bases and J by 8 bases, leaving 13 bases between them. The CDR3: CAISESGGEKEKLFF. The CDR3 DNA reads TGTGCCATCAGTGAGTCGGGAGGGGAAAAAGAAAAACTGTTTTTT.

This chain links TRBV19 with TRBJ1-2; 10 positions match TRBD1. This CDR3 comprises 14 residues. V shed 4 bases and J 5 bases; nucleotides not matched to a gene: 4. CDR1 LNHDA and CDR2 SQIVND come from the germline V gene (reference sequence). Here the CDR3 reads CASSKGQGPYGYTF. CDR3 nucleotides: TGTGCCAGTAGTAAGGGACAGGGGCCATATGGCTACACCTTC.

J is TRBJ1-5 and V is TRBV7-2, with D possibly matching TRBD1 (5 bases). The CDR3 is 16 residues long. Trimming stripped 4 bases from V and 4 bases from J, with 17 bases between. The germline V gene has CDR1 SGHTA and CDR2 FQGNSA. The CDR3 DNA follows: TGTGCCAGCAGCTCGCGGGGCAAGGCGGGGAATCAGCCCCAGCATTTT. Translating gives CASSSRGKAGNQPQHF.

This clone showed up just once. The chain links TRBV2 to TRBJ2-5; 15 nucleotides agree with TRBD2. Germline assignment: CDR1 SNHLY and CDR2 FYNNEI. V lost 5 bases, J lost 7 bases, and 5 bases stayed unmatched. The length of the CDR3 is 15 residues. The CDR3 is CASSRTSGREGTQYF. The CDR3 DNA sequence: TGTGCCAGCAGTCGGACTAGCGGGAGGGAGGGGACCCAGTACTTC.